The present TCR beta chain was sequenced within a study of Graves' ophthalmopathy and Graves' hyperthyroidism. Study at large: There was a collection of peripheral blood at initial diagnosis, before any treatment.

If patients had other autoimmune diseases, uncontrolled infections, pregnancy or lactation, they were excluded. It was from 8.5 to 10 ml of fresh peripheral blood that the PBMCs came. J was trimmed by 0 bases and V by 5 bases; bases with no gene match: 2. Germline V CDR1 and CDR2: SGHRS, YFSETQ. The CDR3 runs to 16 residues. Overall study findings and caveats: Blood also harbored most expanded thyroid clonotypes above 0.001 frequency.

From RNA, the CDR3 regions of TCR beta chains were amplified and sequenced. RT-PCR in the first round used HTBI primers; a second-round multiplex PCR followed. In TCRdb, the multiplex PCR reads were re-called with MiXCR into one record per CDR3 protein. The sample contains about 640,000 distinct CDR3 sequences, 35% to 45% of which appear only once. A note on this clonotype: As yet, its antigen is unknown.

The specimen sequenced was peripheral blood. The TCR was taken from an adult man with Graves' ophthalmopathy. The chain couples TRBV5-1 to TRBJ2-6, with 10 bases aligning to TRBD1. The CDR3 reads CASSGQGGSGANVLTF. CDR3 sequence (DNA): TGCGCCAGCAGTGGACAGGGGGGCTCTGGGGCCAACGTCCTGACTTTC.